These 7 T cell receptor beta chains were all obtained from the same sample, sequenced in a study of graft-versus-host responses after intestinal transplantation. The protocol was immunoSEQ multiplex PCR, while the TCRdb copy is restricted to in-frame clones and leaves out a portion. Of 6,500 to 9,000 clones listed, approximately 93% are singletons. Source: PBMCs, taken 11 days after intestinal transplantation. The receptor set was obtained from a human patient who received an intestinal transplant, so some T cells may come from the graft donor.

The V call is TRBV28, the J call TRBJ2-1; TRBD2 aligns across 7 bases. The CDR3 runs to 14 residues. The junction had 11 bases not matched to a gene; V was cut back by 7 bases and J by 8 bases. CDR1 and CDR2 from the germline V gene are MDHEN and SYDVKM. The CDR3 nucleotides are TGTGCCAGCATCATGGGGGGGGAAGTCGATGAGCAGTTCTTC. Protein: CASIMGGEVDEQFF.

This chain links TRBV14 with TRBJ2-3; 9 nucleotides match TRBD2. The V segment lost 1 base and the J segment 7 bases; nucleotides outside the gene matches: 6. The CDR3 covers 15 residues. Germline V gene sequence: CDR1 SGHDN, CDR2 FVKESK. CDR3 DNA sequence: TGTGCCAGCAGCCAAGGACTAGCGGTGGGTTATACGCAGTATTTT. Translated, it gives CASSQGLAVGYTQYF.

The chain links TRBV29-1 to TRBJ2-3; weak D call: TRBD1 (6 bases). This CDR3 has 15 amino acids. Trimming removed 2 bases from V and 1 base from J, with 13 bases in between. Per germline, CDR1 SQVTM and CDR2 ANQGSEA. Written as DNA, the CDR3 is TGCAGCGTTGAAAGGGGGACAAGGGGCACAGATACGCAGTATTTT. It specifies CSVERGTRGTDTQYF.

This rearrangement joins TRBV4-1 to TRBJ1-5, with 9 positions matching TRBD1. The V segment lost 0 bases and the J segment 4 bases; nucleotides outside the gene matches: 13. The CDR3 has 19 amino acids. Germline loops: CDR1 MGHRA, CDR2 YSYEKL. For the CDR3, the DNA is TGCGCCAGCAGCCAAGATCCCTTTCGTTACAGGGGGCGTAATCAGCCCCAGCATTTT. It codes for CASSQDPFRYRGRNQPQHF.

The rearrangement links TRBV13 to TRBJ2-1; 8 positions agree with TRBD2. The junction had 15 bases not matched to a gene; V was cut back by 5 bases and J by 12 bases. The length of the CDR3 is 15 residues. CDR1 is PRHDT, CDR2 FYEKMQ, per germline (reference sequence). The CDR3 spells CASSPRGLSGGGQFF. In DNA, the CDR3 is TGTGCCAGCAGCCCTCGCGGGCTGAGCGGGGGAGGGCAGTTCTTC.

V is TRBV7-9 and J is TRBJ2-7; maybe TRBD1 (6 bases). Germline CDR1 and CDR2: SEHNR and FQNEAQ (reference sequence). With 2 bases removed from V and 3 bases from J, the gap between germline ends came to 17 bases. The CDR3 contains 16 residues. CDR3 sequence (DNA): TGTGCCAGCAGCTTATATGGTAGGGGGTCACTCTACGAGCAGTACTTC. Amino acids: CASSLYGRGSLYEQYF.

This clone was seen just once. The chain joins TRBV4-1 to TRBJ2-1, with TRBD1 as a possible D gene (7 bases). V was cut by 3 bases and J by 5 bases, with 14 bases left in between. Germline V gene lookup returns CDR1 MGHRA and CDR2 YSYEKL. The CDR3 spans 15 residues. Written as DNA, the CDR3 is TGCGCCAGCAGCCATCGCGGGACAGTTGACAATGAGCAGTTCTTC. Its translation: CASSHRGTVDNEQFF.